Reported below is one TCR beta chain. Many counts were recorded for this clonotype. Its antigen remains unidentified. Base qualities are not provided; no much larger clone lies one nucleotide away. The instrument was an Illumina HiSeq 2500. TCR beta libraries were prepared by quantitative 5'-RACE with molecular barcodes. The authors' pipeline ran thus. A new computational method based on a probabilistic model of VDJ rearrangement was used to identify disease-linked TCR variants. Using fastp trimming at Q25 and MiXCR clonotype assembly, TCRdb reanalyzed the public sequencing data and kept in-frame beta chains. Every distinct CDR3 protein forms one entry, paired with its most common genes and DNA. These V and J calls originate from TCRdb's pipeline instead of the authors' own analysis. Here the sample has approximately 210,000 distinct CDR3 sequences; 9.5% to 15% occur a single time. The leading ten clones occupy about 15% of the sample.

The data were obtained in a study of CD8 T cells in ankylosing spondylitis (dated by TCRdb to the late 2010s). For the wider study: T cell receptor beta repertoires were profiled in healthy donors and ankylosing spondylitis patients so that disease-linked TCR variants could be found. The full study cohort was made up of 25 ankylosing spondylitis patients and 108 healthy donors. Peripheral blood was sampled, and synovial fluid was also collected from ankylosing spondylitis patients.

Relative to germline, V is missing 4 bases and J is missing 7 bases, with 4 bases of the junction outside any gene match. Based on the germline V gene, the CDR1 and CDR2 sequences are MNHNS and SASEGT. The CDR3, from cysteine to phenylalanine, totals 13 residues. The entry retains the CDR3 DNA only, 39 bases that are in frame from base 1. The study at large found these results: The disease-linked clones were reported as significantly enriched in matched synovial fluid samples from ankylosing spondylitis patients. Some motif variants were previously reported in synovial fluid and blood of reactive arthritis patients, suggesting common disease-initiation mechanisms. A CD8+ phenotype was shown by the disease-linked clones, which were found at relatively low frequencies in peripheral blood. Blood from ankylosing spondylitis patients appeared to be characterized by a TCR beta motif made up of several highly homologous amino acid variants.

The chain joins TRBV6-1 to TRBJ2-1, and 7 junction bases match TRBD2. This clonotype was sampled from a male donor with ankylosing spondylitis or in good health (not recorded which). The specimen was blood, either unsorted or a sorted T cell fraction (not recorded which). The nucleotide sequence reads TGTGCCAGCAGTGGACTAGCTGGGAATGAGCAGTTCTTC. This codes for CASSGLAGNEQFF.